This T cell receptor (beta chain) was observed in a study of PD-1 blockade in classical Hodgkin lymphoma. Study results and caveats: Healthy donors were reported to have higher baseline TCR diversity than newly diagnosed patients. Possibly reflecting disease activity or prior therapy, repertoire differences have causes that remain undefined.

With regard to this clone: Its specificity is unknown.

Trimming left V 5 bases short and J 6 bases short, with 21 bases between. This CDR3 is built from 15 residues. CDR1 is SGHNT and CDR2 is YYREEE in the germline V gene (reference sequence). Time point here: newly diagnosed, previously untreated cHL patient sample. Magnetic negative selection isolated CD8+ T cells from thawed PBMCs. The authors compared against newly diagnosed, untreated classical Hodgkin lymphoma PBMCs. Measured with immunoSEQ multiplex PCR; TCRdb has only the in-frame clones, and not every one. The table has roughly 5,400 clones, 85% to 90% seen once; the top ten hold 20% to 25%. The source material was CD8+ T cells from blood. The chain uses TRBV5-4 and TRBJ2-7; D is perhaps TRBD1 (5 bases). The receptor was isolated from a human donor with classical Hodgkin lymphoma. CDR3 in amino acids: CASSRPGGREGEQYF. As DNA, the CDR3 is TGTGCCAGCAGTCGTCCGGGCGGCAGGGAAGGCGAGCAGTACTTC.